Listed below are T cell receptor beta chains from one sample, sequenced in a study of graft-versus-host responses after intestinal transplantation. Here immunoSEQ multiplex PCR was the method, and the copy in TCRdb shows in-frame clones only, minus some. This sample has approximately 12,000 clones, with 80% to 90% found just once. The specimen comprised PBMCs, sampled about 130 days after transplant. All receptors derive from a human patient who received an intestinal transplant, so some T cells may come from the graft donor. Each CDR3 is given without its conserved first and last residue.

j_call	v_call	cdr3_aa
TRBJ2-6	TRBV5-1	ASSGAPGANVLT
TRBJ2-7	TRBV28	ASSLSRVQEQY
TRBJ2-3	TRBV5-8	ASSPRGGSTDTQY
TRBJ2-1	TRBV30	AWSVGPILHNEQF
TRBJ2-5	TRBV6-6	ASSRTGMGETQY
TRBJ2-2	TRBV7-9	ASSYQGSKTGELF
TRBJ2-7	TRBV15	ATSRDGRAYEQY
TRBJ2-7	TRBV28	ASSRGPTYEQY
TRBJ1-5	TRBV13	ASGLGKNNQPQH
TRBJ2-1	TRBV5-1	ASSLGGAGGHNEQF
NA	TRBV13	ASSPGGGTYEQY
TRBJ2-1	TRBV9	ASSRPGVGSYNEQF
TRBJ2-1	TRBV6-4	ASSERTGAINEQF